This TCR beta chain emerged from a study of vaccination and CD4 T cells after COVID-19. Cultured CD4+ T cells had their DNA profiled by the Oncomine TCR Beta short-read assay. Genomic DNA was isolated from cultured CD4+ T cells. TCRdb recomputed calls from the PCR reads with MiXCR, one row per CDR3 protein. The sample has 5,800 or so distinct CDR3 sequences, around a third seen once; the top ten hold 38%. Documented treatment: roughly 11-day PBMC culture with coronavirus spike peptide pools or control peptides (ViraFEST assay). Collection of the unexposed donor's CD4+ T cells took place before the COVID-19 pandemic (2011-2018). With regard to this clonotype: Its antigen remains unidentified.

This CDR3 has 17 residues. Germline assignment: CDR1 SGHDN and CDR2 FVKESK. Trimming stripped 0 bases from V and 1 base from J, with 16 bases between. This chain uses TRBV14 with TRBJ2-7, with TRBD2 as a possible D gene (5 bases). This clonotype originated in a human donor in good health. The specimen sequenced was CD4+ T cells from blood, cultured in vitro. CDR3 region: CASSQDLSPGYSYEQYF. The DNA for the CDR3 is TGTGCCAGCAGCCAAGATCTTAGTCCGGGATATTCCTACGAGCAGTACTTC.